This entry lists 30 T cell receptor beta chains sequenced from one sample in a study of early T cells in non-severe SARS-CoV-2 infection. TCRdb redid the calling of the 5' RACE reads with MiXCR, one entry per CDR3 protein. The sample yields some 30,000 distinct CDR3 sequences, about 3% seen once. The sequencing sample was made of whole blood. These TCRs come from an adult who was a healthcare worker with PCR-confirmed SARS-CoV-2 infection or an uninfected control (not recorded which).

This clonotype came up many times. This chain connects TRBV6-1 to TRBJ1-4; D is uncertain. Germline V gene lookup returns CDR1 MNHNS and CDR2 SASEGT. The CDR3 sequence is 14 residues long. The V end lost 9 bases, the J end lost 0 bases, and 11 bases lay between the germline ends. This CDR3 is CASKRLSTNEKLFF. The CDR3 DNA reads as TGTGCCAGTAAACGCCTTTCAACTAATGAAAAACTGTTTTTT.

This clonotype was observed a handful of times. This sequence joins TRBV27 and TRBJ2-5; D possibly matches TRBD1 or TRBD2 (5 bases each). V lost 5 bases and J 7 bases, leaving 17 bases between the germline ends. This CDR3 contains 14 residues. The germline CDR1 and CDR2 sequences are MNHEY and SMNVEV (reference sequence). The CDR3 DNA is TGTGCCAGCAGTCCGCGGACGGGAAGGGGGACCCAGTACTTC. Encoded protein: CASSPRTGRGTQYF.

This clonotype has a handful of counts. This chain joins TRBV30 and TRBJ2-6, with D unclear. The CDR3 contains 14 residues. Germline CDR1 reads GTSNPN; CDR2 reads SVGIG (reference sequence). Trimming shortened V by 4 bases and J by 2 bases, and 9 bases separated the two germline ends. The CDR3 protein is CAWTTQAGANVLTF. The DNA for the CDR3 is TGTGCCTGGACTACTCAGGCTGGGGCCAACGTCCTGACTTTC.

This clonotype was observed many times. For the CDR3, the DNA is TGTGCCAGCAGTCTCAGGACGGATAAGTGCACCTTC. Its translation: CASSLRTDKCTF. The V and J genes are TRBV12-3 or TRBV12-4 and TRBJ1-2; D uncertain. CDR3 size: 12 residues. V lost 5 bases to trimming and J lost 13 bases, with 17 bases between them.

A remark on this clonotype: A much larger clonotype is one base distant, so this may be a read error. The chain uses TRBV3-1 and TRBJ1-2; 9 bases fit TRBD1. CDR3 length: 13 amino acids. Germline CDR1 and CDR2: LGHDT and YNNKEL (reference sequence). The chain's CDR3 is CASSQGQGFGHTF. In DNA, the CDR3 is TGTGCCAGCAGCCAGGGACAGGGCTTTGGCCACACCTTC.

This clonotype was detected many times. The V call is TRBV28, the J call TRBJ2-7; 12 nucleotides align to TRBD1. The CDR3 has 16 amino acids. J lost 7 bases, V lost 4 bases, and 11 bases had no gene match. Germline values: CDR1 MDHEN, CDR2 SYDVKM. The chain's CDR3 is CASSSPGTGGPGEQYV. The CDR3 nucleotides are TGTGCCAGCAGTTCCCCCGGGACAGGGGGCCCGGGGGAGCAGTACGTC.

This clonotype was counted many times. The chain combines TRBV5-4 with TRBJ2-3, with 7 nucleotides matching TRBD2. The CDR3 extends over 16 amino acids. Looked up from germline, CDR1 is SGHNT and CDR2 is YYREEE (reference sequence). The trim removed 3 bases at V and 2 bases at J, leaving 9 bases unmatched. Here the CDR3 reads CASSSGGARNTDTQYF. DNA for the CDR3: TGTGCCAGCAGCTCGGGGGGAGCTCGAAACACAGATACGCAGTATTTT.

Ten or more counts support this clonotype. The V call is TRBV29-1, the J call TRBJ2-3; D not resolved. Per the germline V gene, CDR1 is SQVTM and CDR2 is ANQGSEA. This CDR3 comprises 10 residues. Trimming took off 8 bases at V and 5 bases at J, with 8 bases between the two ends. The CDR3 bases are TGCAGCTCCTGGGAAGATACGCAGTATTTT. It is translated as CSSWEDTQYF.

This clonotype occurred many times. The chain uses TRBV5-5 and TRBJ2-3, with 8 bases matching TRBD1. Germline lookup yields CDR1 SGHKS and CDR2 YYEKEE (reference sequence). This CDR3 has 12 amino acids. With V trimmed by 2 bases and J by 14 bases, 7 bases remained unmatched. CDR3 sequence (DNA): TGTGCCAGCAGCTTCAGGGGGCGGGTATGGTATTTT. Protein product: CASSFRGRVWYF.

This clonotype has a count of ten or more. V gene TRBV12-5 combines with J gene TRBJ2-7, with a weak D call TRBD1 (6 bases). The V and J ends lost 4 bases and 3 bases respectively, with 25 bases between them. The CDR3 contains 18 residues. Germline values: CDR1 LGHNT, CDR2 FRNRAP. CDR3 region: CASGSSQRGQKGGYEQYV. For the CDR3, the DNA is TGTGCTAGTGGTTCATCCCAAAGGGGACAAAAGGGTGGCTACGAGCAGTACGTC.

This clonotype occurred many times. This chain uses TRBV7-7 with TRBJ2-1, with D perhaps matching TRBD1 (6 bases). Germline V CDR1 and CDR2: SSHAT, FNYEAQ (reference sequence). The length of the CDR3 is 13 residues. V was clipped by 4 bases and J by 10 bases, with 14 bases between them. CDR3 nucleotides: TGTGCCAGCAGCTCCCAGGGGTTTGGGGAGCAGTTCTTC. Translating gives CASSSQGFGEQFF.

This clonotype was seen a few times. This chain connects TRBV12-3 or TRBV12-4 to TRBJ1-6, with 9 positions matching TRBD1. Trimming cost V 5 bases and J 10 bases; bases outside gene matches: 9. This CDR3 is 15 amino acids long. In DNA form, the CDR3 reads TGTGCCAGCAGTATCCACAGGGGGCTGGGATCACCCCTCCACTTT. Its protein product is CASSIHRGLGSPLHF.

Many counts were recorded for this clonotype. This sequence joins TRBV20-1 and TRBJ1-1, with 9 positions matching TRBD1. With V trimmed by 5 bases and J by 0 bases, 10 bases remained unmatched. Looked up from germline, CDR1 is DFQATT and CDR2 is SNEGSKA (reference sequence). The CDR3 consists of 16 residues. CDR3 coding DNA: TGCAGTGCTGCAAGAGAATGGACAGGGGTGAACACTGAAGCTTTCTTT. It codes for CSAAREWTGVNTEAFF.

This clonotype is labeled medium-sized. This chain connects TRBV9 to TRBJ2-3; D is perhaps TRBD1 or TRBD2 (5 bases each). CDR3 size: 15 residues. Germline CDR1 is SGDLS and CDR2 is YYNGEE. The germline V and J ends were trimmed by 4 bases and 2 bases, with 14 bases remaining between them. The CDR3 coding sequence is TGTGCCAGCAGCACATGGGACCTTTTCACAGATACGCAGTATTTT. As protein: CASSTWDLFTDTQYF.

This clonotype was detected ten times or more. CDR3 DNA sequence: TGCGCCAGCAGCCCACAACTGGGGCGAACTGAAGCTTTCTTT. This codes for CASSPQLGRTEAFF. The chain links TRBV4-1 to TRBJ1-1; weak D call: TRBD1 (5 bases). Germline CDR1 is MGHRA and CDR2 is YSYEKL. The CDR3 has 14 residues. V was shortened by 4 bases and J by 5 bases, with 14 bases between the two germline ends.

This clonotype was recorded at least ten times. The chain combines TRBV3-1 with TRBJ2-7; D is uncertain. The V end was cut by 4 bases, the J end by 2 bases, with 15 bases between. The CDR3 is made up of 15 amino acids. Germline V gene sequence: CDR1 LGHDT, CDR2 YNNKEL (reference sequence). CDR3 loop: CASSPRTRSPYEQYV. CDR3 sequence (DNA): TGTGCCAGCAGCCCACGGACGAGGTCCCCCTACGAGCAGTACGTC.

This clonotype appeared many times. This rearrangement joins TRBV7-7 to TRBJ2-1; weak D call: TRBD2 (5 bases). Between the trimmed V and J ends, which lost 1 base and 7 bases, there was a span of 14 bases. This CDR3 spans 15 amino acids. Germline CDR1 and CDR2: SSHAT and FNYEAQ (reference sequence). The CDR3, as DNA: TGTGCCAGCAGCTTAGGCAGGAGCGGTATGAATGAGCAGTTCTTC. It encodes CASSLGRSGMNEQFF.

This clonotype has at least ten counts. The V and J genes are TRBV7-2 and TRBJ2-3, with 15 bases lining up with TRBD2. There are 16 residues in the CDR3. Germline V gene lookup returns CDR1 SGHTA and CDR2 FQGNSA. Trimming took 4 bases from V and 6 from J; bases not matched to a gene: 5. The DNA of the CDR3 is TGTGCCAGCAGCTGGGGACTAGCGGGGGGCGCCGATACGCAGTATTTT. Its translation is CASSWGLAGGADTQYF.

By frequency in the sample, this clonotype is medium-sized. This sequence joins TRBV10-3 and TRBJ1-2; D uncertain. CDR3 length: 13 residues. V was shortened by 7 bases and J by 8 bases, with 17 bases between the two germline ends. CDR1 and CDR2 from the germline V gene are ENHRY and SYGVKD. DNA of the CDR3: TGTGCCATCAACGGCGGTGGGATAGAGGGCTACACCTTC. This sequence encodes CAINGGGIEGYTF.

The rearrangement uses TRBV12-3 or TRBV12-4 and TRBJ1-2, with 7 bases aligning to TRBD1. This CDR3 has 14 residues. The V gene end was trimmed by 5 bases and the J gene end by 4 bases; junction bases not matched to a gene: 7. This chain's CDR3 is CASSKPGQPYGYTF. The DNA for the CDR3 is TGTGCCAGCAGTAAACCGGGACAGCCCTATGGCTACACCTTC.

This clonotype was seen repeatedly, ten times or more. The chain recombines TRBV19 with TRBJ1-5; 9 bases line up with TRBD1. V lost 4 bases and J lost 4; bases outside the gene matches: 5. This CDR3 is 15 amino acids long. Germline-derived CDR1 and CDR2 are LNHDA and SQIVND (reference sequence). The CDR3 nucleotides are TGTGCCAGTAGTACCGGGACAGGGAGAAATCAGCCCCAGCATTTT. The encoded protein is CASSTGTGRNQPQHF.

This clonotype was counted many times. This chain joins TRBV19 and TRBJ1-3; D remains unclear. V was cut by 3 bases and J by 0 bases, with 6 bases left in between. The CDR3 runs 14 residues. CDR1 is LNHDA and CDR2 is SQIVND in the germline V gene (reference sequence). This CDR3 is CASSITNSGNTIYF. The DNA for the CDR3 is TGTGCCAGTAGTATCACTAACTCTGGAAACACCATATATTTT.

This clonotype was seen ten or more times. The chain combines TRBV7-9 with TRBJ2-1; D possibly corresponds to TRBD2 (6 bases). V was shortened by 3 bases and J by 7 bases, with 10 bases between the two germline ends. The length of the CDR3 is 13 residues. Germline assignment: CDR1 SEHNR and CDR2 FQNEAQ (reference sequence). The CDR3 sequence is CASSLGEVNEQFF. The CDR3 DNA reads as TGTGCCAGCAGCTTGGGGGAGGTGAATGAGCAGTTCTTC.

At least ten counts were recorded for this clonotype. This sequence joins TRBV18 and TRBJ2-3; 8 positions agree with TRBD1. The V segment lost 4 bases and the J segment 2 bases; nucleotides outside the gene matches: 8. The CDR3 totals 16 residues. Germline V CDR1 and CDR2: KGHSH, LQKENI. The chain's CDR3 is CASSRAAGGDTDTQYF. CDR3 in DNA: TGTGCCAGCTCACGAGCCGCAGGGGGCGACACAGATACGCAGTATTTT.

This clonotype was counted many times. This chain joins TRBV9 and TRBJ1-6; no clear D gene. This CDR3 comprises 13 residues. Deletions cut 7 bases from V and 0 bases from J, with 5 bases between. The germline V gene has CDR1 SGDLS and CDR2 YYNGEE. As DNA, the CDR3 is TGTGCCAGCGGGAGCTCCTATAATTCACCCCTCCACTTT. Residues: CASGSSYNSPLHF.

In its sample, this clonotype was seen many times. This rearrangement joins TRBV7-6 to TRBJ2-5; D is perhaps TRBD2 (5 bases). The CDR3 has 14 residues. Between the trimmed V and J ends, which lost 4 bases and 1 base, there was a span of 10 bases. Germline V gene sequence: CDR1 SGHVS, CDR2 FNYEAQ. CDR3 sequence: CASSSPTTQETQYF. The CDR3 DNA is TGTGCCAGCAGCTCCCCGACTACCCAAGAGACCCAGTACTTC. The full variable domain, in which reference TRBV7-6 and TRBJ2-5 provide the parts outside the CDR3, is GAGVSQSPRYKVTKRGQDVALRCDPISGHVSLYWYRQALGQGPEFLTYFNYEAQQDKSGLPNDRFSAERPEGSISTLTIQRTEQRDSAMYRCASSSPTTQETQYFGPGTRLLVL.

This clonotype was counted only a few times. The chain recombines TRBV29-1 with TRBJ1-1; no clear D gene. There are 13 residues in the CDR3. CDR1 is SQVTM, CDR2 ANQGSEA, per germline. V gave up 4 bases and J gave up 2 bases, with 11 bases separating them. The CDR3 region has the DNA TGCAGCGTTGGGGTTAGGGTTAACACTGAAGCTTTCTTT. As protein: CSVGVRVNTEAFF.

This clonotype is medium-sized within its sample. V is TRBV5-1 and J is TRBJ1-5; TRBD1 matches at 7 bases. This CDR3 region has 15 residues. Germline V lookup: CDR1 SGHRS, CDR2 YFSETQ. With 3 bases clipped from V and 7 bases from J, the junction kept 10 bases outside the gene matches. CDR3 protein: CASSSGTDKWQPQHF. The DNA of the CDR3 is TGCGCCAGCAGCTCGGGGACAGATAAGTGGCAGCCCCAGCATTTT.

This clonotype was seen many times. The V and J genes are TRBV3-1 and TRBJ1-2, with 7 positions matching TRBD1. The CDR3 is 16 amino acids. V lost 1 base, J lost 7 bases, and 12 bases stayed unmatched. Germline CDR1 LGHDT, CDR2 YNNKEL (reference sequence). The CDR3 coding sequence is TGTGCCAGCAGCCAAGTTTTGCATGACAGGGAGTCTGGCTACACCTTC. It specifies CASSQVLHDRESGYTF.

This chain uses TRBV28 with TRBJ1-3; no clear D gene. The germline gives CDR1 MDHEN, CDR2 SYDVKM. This CDR3 is built from 13 residues. The ends were cut back, 10 bases at V and 8 bases at J, with 18 bases in the middle. This CDR3 is CATVSPTRDTIYF. The CDR3 DNA sequence: TGTGCCACTGTTTCACCAACTCGGGACACCATATATTTT.